This T cell receptor (beta chain) was captured in a study of STAT5B mutations in CD4+ large granular lymphocyte leukemia. Deletions cut 5 bases from V and 2 bases from J, with 12 bases between. The CDR3 sequence is 14 residues long. Germline values: CDR1 PRHDT, CDR2 FYEKMQ (reference sequence). Produced via immunoSEQ multiplex PCR; TCRdb's table is partial and in-frame only. The sample includes about 46,000 clones, approximately 83% of them seen just once. The receptor was isolated from a human donor in good health. This sequence joins TRBV13 and TRBJ2-5, with a weak D call TRBD1 (6 bases). Source material: CD4+ T cells from blood buffy coats. The CDR3 bases are TGTGCCAGCAGCGCCGGGACACCGCAAGAGACCCAGTACTTC. Its translation is CASSAGTPQETQYF.